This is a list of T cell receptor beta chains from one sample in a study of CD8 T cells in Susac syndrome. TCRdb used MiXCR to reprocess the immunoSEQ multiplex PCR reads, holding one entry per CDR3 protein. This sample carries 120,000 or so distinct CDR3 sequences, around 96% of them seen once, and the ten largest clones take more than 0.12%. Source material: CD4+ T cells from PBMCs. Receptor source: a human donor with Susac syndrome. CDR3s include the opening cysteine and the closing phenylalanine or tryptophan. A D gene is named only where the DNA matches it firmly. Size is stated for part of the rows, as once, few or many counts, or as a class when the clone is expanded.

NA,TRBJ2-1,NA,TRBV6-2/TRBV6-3,CASSYAGGEQFF,TGTGCCAGCAGTTACGCAGGTGGTGAGCAGTTCTTC
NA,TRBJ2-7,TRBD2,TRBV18,CASSGTSGSAYEQYF,TGTGCCAGCTCGGGGACTAGCGGGAGCGCCTACGAGCAGTACTTC
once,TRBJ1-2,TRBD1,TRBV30,CAWEPGQGVGYGYTF,TGTGCCTGGGAGCCGGGACAGGGGGTGGGCTATGGCTACACCTTC
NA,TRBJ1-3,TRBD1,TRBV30,CAWDTGGRGNTIYF,TGTGCCTGGGATACAGGGGGTAGAGGAAACACCATATATTTT
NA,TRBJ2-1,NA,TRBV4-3,CASSQYRGTNNEQFF,TGCGCCAGCAGCCAATACCGAGGGACAAACAATGAGCAGTTCTTC
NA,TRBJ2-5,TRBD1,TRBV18,CASSSPGQSRETQYF,TGTGCCAGCTCATCCCCGGGACAGTCACGAGAGACCCAGTACTTC
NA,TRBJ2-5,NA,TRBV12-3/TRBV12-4,CASSLVGLRQETQYF,TGTGCCAGCAGTTTAGTTGGGTTGAGGCAAGAGACCCAGTACTTC
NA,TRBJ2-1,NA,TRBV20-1,CSARTARGSSYNEQFF,TGCAGTGCTAGAACGGCTCGAGGGAGCTCCTACAATGAGCAGTTCTTC
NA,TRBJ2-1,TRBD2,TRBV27,CATRLAGANEQFF,TGTGCCACGCGACTAGCGGGGGCCAATGAGCAGTTCTTC
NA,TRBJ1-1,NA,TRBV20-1,CSARLGFTEAFF,TGCAGTGCTAGATTGGGCTTCACTGAAGCTTTCTTT
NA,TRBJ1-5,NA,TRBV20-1,CSAVDSRQTENQPQHF,TGCAGTGCTGTAGATTCTCGACAGACTGAGAATCAGCCCCAGCATTTT
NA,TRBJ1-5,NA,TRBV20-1,CSASRSGGDQPQHF,TGCAGTGCCTCCCGTTCCGGTGGGGATCAGCCCCAGCATTTT
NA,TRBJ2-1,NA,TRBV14,CASSQDLSARSSYNEQFF,TGTGCCAGCAGCCAAGACCTTAGCGCGAGGAGCTCCTACAATGAGCAGTTCTTC
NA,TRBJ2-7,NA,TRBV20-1,CSAREAAPYEQYF,TGCAGTGCTAGAGAGGCGGCTCCCTACGAGCAGTACTTC
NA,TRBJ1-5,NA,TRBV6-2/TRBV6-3,CASRSIGSNQPQHF,TGTGCCAGCAGATCCATCGGCAGCAATCAGCCCCAGCATTTT
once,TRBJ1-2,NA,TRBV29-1,CSVWTANYGYTF,TGCAGCGTTTGGACAGCTAACTATGGCTACACCTTC
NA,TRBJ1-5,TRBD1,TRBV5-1,CASRPGTGNQPQHF,TGCGCCAGCAGGCCTGGGACAGGCAATCAGCCCCAGCATTTT
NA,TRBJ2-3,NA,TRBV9,CASSVNQDTQYF,TGTGCCAGCAGCGTAAATCAAGATACGCAGTATTTT
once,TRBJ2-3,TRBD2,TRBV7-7,CASSSTSGTTDTQYF,TGTGCTAGCAGCTCGACTAGCGGGACCACAGATACGCAGTATTTT
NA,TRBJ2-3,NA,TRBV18,CASSPEDTQYF,TGTGCCAGCTCACCGGAGGATACGCAGTATTTT
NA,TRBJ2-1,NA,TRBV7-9,CASSSWRDGQFF,TGTGCCAGCAGCTCGTGGCGGGATGGGCAGTTCTTC
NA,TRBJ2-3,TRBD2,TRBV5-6,CASSYPSGSTDTQYF,TGTGCCAGCAGCTACCCTAGCGGAAGCACAGATACGCAGTATTTT
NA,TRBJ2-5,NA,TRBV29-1,CSVGFQGQRETQYF,TGCAGCGTTGGGTTTCAGGGGCAACGAGAGACCCAGTACTTC
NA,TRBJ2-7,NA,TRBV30,CAWERWGANEQYF,TGTGCCTGGGAGCGGTGGGGGGCGAACGAGCAGTACTTC
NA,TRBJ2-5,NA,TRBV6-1,CASSVRMETQYF,TGTGCCAGCAGTGTTCGAATGGAGACCCAGTACTTC
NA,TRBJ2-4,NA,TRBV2,CASSELRQGESKNIQYF,TGTGCCAGCAGTGAATTACGGCAGGGTGAATCCAAAAACATTCAGTACTTC
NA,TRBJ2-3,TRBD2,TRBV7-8,CASSTSGSGGTQYF,TGTGCCAGCAGCACTAGCGGGAGCGGGGGTACGCAGTATTTT
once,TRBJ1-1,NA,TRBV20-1,CSASPLRDTEAFF,TGCAGTGCTAGCCCCCTCCGCGACACTGAAGCTTTCTTT
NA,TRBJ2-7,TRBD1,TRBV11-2,CASSLSGTGAYEQYF,TGTGCCAGCAGCTTAAGCGGGACAGGGGCCTACGAGCAGTACTTC
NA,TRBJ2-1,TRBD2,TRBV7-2,CASSLQAGGPDEQFF,TGTGCCAGCAGCTTACAAGCGGGAGGGCCTGACGAGCAGTTCTTC
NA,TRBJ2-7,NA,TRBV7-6,CASSPRLGEQYF,TGTGCCAGCAGCCCTAGATTGGGCGAGCAGTACTTC
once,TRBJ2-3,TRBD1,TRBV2,CASRPTGGAGDTQYF,TGTGCCAGCAGGCCGACAGGGGGCGCGGGAGATACGCAGTATTTT
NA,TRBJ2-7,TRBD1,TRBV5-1,CASSVGQPTYEQYF,TGCGCCAGCAGCGTGGGACAGCCAACCTACGAGCAGTACTTC
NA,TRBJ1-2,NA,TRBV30,CAWNPGSVNYGYTF,TGTGCCTGGAACCCAGGAAGCGTGAACTATGGCTACACCTTC
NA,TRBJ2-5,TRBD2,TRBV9,CASSPGSGRAEETQYF,TGTGCCAGCAGCCCGGGGAGCGGGAGGGCTGAAGAGACCCAGTACTTC
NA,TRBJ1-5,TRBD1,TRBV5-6,CASSLRTGVRSNQPQHF,TGTGCCAGCAGCTTGCGAACAGGGGTGCGGAGCAATCAGCCCCAGCATTTT
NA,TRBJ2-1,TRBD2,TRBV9,CASTKRASGRNEQFF,TGTGCCAGCACCAAGAGGGCTAGCGGGCGAAATGAGCAGTTCTTC
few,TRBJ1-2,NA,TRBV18,CASSPTQGNYGYTF,TGTGCCAGCTCACCTACGCAGGGGAACTATGGCTACACCTTC
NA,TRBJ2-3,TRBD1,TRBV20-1,CSAGSPGGLTDTQYF,TGCAGTGCCGGCAGCCCAGGGGGCCTCACAGATACGCAGTATTTT
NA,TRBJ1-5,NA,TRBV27,CASSPRTVYSNQPQHF,TGTGCCAGCAGTCCACGGACAGTCTATAGCAATCAGCCCCAGCATTTT
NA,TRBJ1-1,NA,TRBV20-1,CSANAGAEAFF,TGCAGTGCGAACGCAGGGGCTGAAGCTTTCTTT
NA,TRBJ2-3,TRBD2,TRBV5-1,CASTGTSGVTDTQYF,TGCGCCAGCACCGGGACTAGCGGCGTCACAGATACGCAGTATTTT
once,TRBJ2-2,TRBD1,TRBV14,CASSRDRFTGELFF,TGTGCCAGCAGCCGGGACAGATTCACCGGGGAGCTGTTTTTT